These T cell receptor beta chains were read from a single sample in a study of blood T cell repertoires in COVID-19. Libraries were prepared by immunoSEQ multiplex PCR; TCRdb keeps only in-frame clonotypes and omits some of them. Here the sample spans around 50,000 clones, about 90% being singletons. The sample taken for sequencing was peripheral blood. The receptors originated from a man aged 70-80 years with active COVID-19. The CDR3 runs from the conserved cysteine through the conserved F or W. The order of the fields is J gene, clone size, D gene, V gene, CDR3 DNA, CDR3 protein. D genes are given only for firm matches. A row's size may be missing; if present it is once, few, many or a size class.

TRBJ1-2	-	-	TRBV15	TGTGCCACCAGCAGAGATACGCGGGGCGATGGCTACACCTTC	CATSRDTRGDGYTF
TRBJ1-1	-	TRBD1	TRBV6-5	TGTGCCAGCAGCAGGGACAGGGAGAACACTGAAGCTTTCTTT	CASSRDRENTEAFF
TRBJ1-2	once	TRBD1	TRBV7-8	TGTGCCAGCAGCCCGGGACAGGGAGCGGCCTATGGCTACACCTTC	CASSPGQGAAYGYTF
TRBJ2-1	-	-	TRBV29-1	TGCAGCGTCGCCGGGAGAAGCTCCTACAATGAGCAGTTCTTC	CSVAGRSSYNEQFF
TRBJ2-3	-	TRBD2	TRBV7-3	TGTGCCAGCAGCCCGACCGGGACTAGCGGAGTCACAGATACGCAGTATTTT	CASSPTGTSGVTDTQYF
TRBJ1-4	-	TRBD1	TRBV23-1	TGCGCCGGCCGGGACAGAGCTAATGAAAAACTGTTTTTT	CAGRDRANEKLFF
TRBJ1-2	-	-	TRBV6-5	TGTGCCAGCAACCGACAGGCTAACTATGGCTACACCTTC	CASNRQANYGYTF
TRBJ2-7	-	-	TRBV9	TGTGCCAGCAGCGTGAACAGGGTGTCAAGCTCCTACGAGCAGTACTTC	CASSVNRVSSSYEQYF
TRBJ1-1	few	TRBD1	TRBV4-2	TGTGCCAGCAGCCAATTACAGGGGAGTGGCACTGAAGCTTTCTTT	CASSQLQGSGTEAFF
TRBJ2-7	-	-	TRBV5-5	TGTGCCAGCAGCTTGGATATCACCAGGGGCTACGAGCAGTACTTC	CASSLDITRGYEQYF
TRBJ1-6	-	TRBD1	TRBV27	TGTGCCAGCAGTTTCGCCGGGACAGATAAATTAACCCTCCACTTT	CASSFAGTDKLTLHF
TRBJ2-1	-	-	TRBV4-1	TGCGCCAGCAGCCAGCCAACCAGGGCGCCCTACAATGAGCAGTTCTTC	CASSQPTRAPYNEQFF